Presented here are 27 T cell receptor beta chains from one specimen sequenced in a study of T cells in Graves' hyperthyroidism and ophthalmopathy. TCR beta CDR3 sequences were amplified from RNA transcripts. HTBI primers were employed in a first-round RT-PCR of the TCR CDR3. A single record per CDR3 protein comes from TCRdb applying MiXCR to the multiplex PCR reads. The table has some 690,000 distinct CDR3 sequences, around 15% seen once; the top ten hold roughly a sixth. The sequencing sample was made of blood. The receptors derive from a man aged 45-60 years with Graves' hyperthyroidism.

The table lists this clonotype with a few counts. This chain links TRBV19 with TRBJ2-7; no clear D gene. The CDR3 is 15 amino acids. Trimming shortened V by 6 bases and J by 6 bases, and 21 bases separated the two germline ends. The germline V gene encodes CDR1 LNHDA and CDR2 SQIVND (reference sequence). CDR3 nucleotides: TGTGCCAGTAGCGTAGGATTTCGTGAGTTCCTCGAGCAGTACTTC. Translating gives CASSVGFREFLEQYF. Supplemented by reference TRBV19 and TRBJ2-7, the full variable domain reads DGGITQSPKYLFRKEGQNVTLSCEQNLNHDAMYWYRQDPGQGLRLIYYSQIVNDFQKGDIAEGYSVSREKKESFPLTVTSAQKNPTAFYLCASSVGFREFLEQYFGPGTRLTVT.

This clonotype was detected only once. The CDR3 DNA follows: TGTGCCAGCAGTGAAAAGGGTTACTATGGCTACACCTTC. It translates to CASSEKGYYGYTF. The V and J genes are TRBV2 and TRBJ1-2; D is uncertain. CDR1 and CDR2 (germline): SNHLY, FYNNEI. The CDR3 is made up of 13 amino acids. Trimming removed 2 bases at V and 3 bases at J, with 7 bases between.

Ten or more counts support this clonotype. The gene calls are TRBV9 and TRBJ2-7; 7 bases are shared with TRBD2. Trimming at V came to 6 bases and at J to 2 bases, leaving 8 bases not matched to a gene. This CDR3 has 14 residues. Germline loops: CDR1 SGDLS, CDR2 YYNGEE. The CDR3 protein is CASTSTSDPYEQYF. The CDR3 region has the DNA TGTGCCAGCACCTCCACTAGCGACCCCTACGAGCAGTACTTC.

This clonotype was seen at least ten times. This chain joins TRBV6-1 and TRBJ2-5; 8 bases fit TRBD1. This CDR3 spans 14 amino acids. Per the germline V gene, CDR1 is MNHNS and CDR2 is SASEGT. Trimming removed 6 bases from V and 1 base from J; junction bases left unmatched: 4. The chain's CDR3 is CASRPTGGQETQYF. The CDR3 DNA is TGTGCCAGCAGACCCACAGGGGGCCAAGAGACCCAGTACTTC.

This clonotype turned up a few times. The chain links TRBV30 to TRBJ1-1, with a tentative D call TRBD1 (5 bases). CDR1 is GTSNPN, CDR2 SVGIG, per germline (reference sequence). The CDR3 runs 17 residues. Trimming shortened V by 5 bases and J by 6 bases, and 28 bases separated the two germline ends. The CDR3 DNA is TGTGCCTGGTTGGCCCGGGGGGGTCGGTGGGGTGTGGCTGAAGCTTTCTTT. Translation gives CAWLARGGRWGVAEAFF.

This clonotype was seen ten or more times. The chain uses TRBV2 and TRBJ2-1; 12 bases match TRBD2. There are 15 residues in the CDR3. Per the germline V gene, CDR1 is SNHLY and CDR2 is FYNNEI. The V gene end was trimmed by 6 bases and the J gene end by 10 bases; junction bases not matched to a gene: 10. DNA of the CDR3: TGTGCCAGCAGACCCACTAGCGGGAGGCGGAGAGAGCAGTTCTTC. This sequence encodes CASRPTSGRRREQFF.

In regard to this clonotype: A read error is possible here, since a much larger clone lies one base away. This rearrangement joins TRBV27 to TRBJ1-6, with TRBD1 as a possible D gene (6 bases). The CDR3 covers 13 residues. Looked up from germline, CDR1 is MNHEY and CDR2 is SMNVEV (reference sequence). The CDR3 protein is CASRTGLNSPLQF. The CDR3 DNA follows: TGTGCCAGCAGGACAGGCCTAAATTCACCCCTCCAATTT.

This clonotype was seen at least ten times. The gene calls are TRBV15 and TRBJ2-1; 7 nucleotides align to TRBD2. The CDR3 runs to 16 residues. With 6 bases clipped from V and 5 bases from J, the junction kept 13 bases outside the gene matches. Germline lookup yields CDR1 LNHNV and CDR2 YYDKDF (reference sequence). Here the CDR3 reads CATRTNPRDYHNEQFF. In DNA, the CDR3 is TGTGCCACCAGGACTAACCCGCGGGACTATCACAATGAGCAGTTCTTC.

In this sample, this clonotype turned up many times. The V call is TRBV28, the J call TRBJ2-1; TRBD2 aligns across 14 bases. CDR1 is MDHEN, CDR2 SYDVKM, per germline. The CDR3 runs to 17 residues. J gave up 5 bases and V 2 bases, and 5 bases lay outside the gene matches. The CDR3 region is CASSLAPGLAGDNEQFF. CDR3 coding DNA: TGTGCCAGCAGTTTAGCTCCGGGACTAGCGGGAGACAATGAGCAGTTCTTC.

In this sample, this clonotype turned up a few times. The CDR3 here is CASSTQDSYNEQFF. The CDR3 nucleotides read TGTGCCAGTAGTACCCAAGACTCCTACAATGAGCAGTTCTTC. The chain joins TRBV19 to TRBJ2-1; D is undetermined. Trimming removed 4 bases at V and 0 bases at J, with 7 bases between. Germline CDR1 is LNHDA and CDR2 is SQIVND (reference sequence). The CDR3 sequence is 14 residues long.

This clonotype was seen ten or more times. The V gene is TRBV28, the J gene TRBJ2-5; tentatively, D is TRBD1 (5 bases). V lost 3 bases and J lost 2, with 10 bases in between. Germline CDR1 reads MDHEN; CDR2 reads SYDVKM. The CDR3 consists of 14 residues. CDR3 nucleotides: TGTGCCAGCAGTTTTGATGACAGTCAAGAGACCCAGTACTTC. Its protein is CASSFDDSQETQYF.

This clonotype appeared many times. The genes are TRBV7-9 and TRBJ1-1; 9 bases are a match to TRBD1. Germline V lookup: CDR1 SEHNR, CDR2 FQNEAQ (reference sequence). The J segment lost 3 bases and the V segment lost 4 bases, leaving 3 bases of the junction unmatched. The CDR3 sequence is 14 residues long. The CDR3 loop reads CASSSTGGDTEAFF. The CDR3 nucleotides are TGTGCCAGCAGCTCGACAGGGGGGGACACTGAAGCTTTCTTT.

DNA for the CDR3: TGTGCCAGCAGTGTCCCGGACAGTATCCAAGAGACCCAGTACTTC. Its protein is CASSVPDSIQETQYF. V gene TRBV25-1 combines with J gene TRBJ2-5, with a weak D call TRBD1 (6 bases). V lost 4 bases, J lost 1 base, and 13 bases lay in between. This CDR3 spans 15 amino acids. CDR1 MGHDK and CDR2 SYGVNS come from the germline V gene. The variable domain in full, with the rest retrieved from reference TRBV25-1 and TRBJ2-5, is EADIYQTPRYLVIGTGKKITLECSQTMGHDKMYWYQQDPGMELHLIHYSYGVNSTEKGDLSSESTVSRIRTEHFPLTLESARPSHTSQYLCASSVPDSIQETQYFGPGTRLLVL.

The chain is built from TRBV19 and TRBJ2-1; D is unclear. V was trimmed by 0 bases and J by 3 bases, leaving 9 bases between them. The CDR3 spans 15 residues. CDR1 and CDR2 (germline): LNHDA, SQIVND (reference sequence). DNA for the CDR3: TGTGCCAGTAGTATAGAAGGTGGGTACTACAATGAGCAGTTCTTC. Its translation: CASSIEGGYYNEQFF.

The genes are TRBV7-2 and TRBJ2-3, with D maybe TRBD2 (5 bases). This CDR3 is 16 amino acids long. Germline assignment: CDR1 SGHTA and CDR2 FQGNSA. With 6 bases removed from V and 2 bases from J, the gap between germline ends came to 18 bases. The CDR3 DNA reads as TGTGCCAGCAGGGGTATGAGGACTTCACTCACAGATACGCAGTATTTT. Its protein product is CASRGMRTSLTDTQYF.

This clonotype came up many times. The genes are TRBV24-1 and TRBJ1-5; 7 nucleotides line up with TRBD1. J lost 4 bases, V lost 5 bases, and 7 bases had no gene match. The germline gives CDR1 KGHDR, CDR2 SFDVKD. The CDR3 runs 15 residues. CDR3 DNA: TGTGCCACCAGTGGTAACAGGGGAGGTAATCAGCCCCAGCATTTT. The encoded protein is CATSGNRGGNQPQHF.

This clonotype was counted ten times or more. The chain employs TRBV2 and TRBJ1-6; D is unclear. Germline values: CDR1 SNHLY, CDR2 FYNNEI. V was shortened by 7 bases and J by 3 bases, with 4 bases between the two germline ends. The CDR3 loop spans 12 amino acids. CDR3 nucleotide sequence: TGTGCCAGCATCGGCTATAATTCACCCCTCCACTTT. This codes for CASIGYNSPLHF.

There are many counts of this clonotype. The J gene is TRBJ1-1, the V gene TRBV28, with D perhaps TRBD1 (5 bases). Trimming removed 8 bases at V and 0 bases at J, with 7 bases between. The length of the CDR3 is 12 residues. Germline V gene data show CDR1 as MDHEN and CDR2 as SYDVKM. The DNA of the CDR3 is TGTGCCAGCCGACAGTTGAACACTGAAGCTTTCTTT. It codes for CASRQLNTEAFF.

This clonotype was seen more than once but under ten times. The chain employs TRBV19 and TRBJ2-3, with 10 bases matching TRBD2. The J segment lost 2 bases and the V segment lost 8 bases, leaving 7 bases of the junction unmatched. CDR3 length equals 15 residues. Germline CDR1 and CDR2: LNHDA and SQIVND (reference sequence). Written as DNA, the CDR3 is TGTGCCAGTGCCGGACTAGCGGAGTACACAGATACGCAGTATTTT. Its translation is CASAGLAEYTDTQYF.

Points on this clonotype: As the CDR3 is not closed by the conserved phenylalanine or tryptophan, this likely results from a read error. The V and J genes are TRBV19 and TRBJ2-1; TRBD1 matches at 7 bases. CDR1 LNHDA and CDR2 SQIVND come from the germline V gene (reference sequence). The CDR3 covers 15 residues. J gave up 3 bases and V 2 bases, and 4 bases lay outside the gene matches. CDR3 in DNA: TGTGCCAGTAGTATACCGGGACAGCTCTACAATGAGCAGTTCTGC. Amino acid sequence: CASSIPGQLYNEQFC.

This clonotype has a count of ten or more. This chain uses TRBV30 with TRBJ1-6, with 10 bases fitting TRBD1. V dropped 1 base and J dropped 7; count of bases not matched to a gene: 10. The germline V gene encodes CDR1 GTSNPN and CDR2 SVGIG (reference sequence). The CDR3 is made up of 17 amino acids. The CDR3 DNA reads TGTGCCTGGAGTGGACGGGGGACAGGGGTTTCAAATTCACCCCTCCACTTT. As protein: CAWSGRGTGVSNSPLHF.

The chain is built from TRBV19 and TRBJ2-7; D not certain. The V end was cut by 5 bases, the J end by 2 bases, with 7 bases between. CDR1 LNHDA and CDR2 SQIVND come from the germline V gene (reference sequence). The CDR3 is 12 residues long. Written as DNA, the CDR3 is TGTGCCAGTAGTGACGAAACCTACGAGCAGTACTTC. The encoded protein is CASSDETYEQYF.

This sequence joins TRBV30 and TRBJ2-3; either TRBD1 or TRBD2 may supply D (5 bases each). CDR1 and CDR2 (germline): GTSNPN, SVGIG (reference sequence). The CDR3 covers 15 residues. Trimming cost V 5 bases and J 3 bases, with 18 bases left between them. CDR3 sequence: CAWCISGWETDTQYF. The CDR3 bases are TGTGCCTGGTGCATTTCAGGGTGGGAGACAGATACGCAGTATTTT.

CDR3 sequence (DNA): TGTGCCAGCAGCTGGTGGACGGCGATGAACACTGAAGCTTTCTTT. It specifies CASSWWTAMNTEAFF. The chain links TRBV7-9 to TRBJ1-1; D is ambiguous. Trimming cost V 4 bases and J 0 bases, with 12 bases left between them. This CDR3 region has 15 residues. From germline, CDR1 is SEHNR and CDR2 FQNEAQ (reference sequence).

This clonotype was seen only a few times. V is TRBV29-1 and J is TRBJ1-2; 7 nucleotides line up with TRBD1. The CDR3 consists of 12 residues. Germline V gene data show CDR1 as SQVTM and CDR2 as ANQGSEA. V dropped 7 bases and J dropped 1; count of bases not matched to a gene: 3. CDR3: CSGDSHNYGYTF. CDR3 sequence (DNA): TGCAGCGGGGACAGCCATAACTATGGCTACACCTTC.

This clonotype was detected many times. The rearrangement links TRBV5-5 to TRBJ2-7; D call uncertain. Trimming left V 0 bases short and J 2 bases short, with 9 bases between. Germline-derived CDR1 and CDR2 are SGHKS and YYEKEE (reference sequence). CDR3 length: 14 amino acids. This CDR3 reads CASSLALDAYEQYF. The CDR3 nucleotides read TGTGCCAGCAGCTTGGCCTTGGATGCCTACGAGCAGTACTTC.

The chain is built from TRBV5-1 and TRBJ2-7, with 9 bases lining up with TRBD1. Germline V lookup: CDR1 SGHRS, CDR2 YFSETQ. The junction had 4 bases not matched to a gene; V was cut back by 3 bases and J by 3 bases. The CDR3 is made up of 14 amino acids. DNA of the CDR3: TGCGCCAGCAGCTACGGGACAGGGTTCTACGAGCAGTACTTC. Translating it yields CASSYGTGFYEQYF.